This T cell receptor beta chain was documented in a study of shared clonotypes between healthy human individuals. In the case of this clone: What it recognizes is unknown.

The data were produced by immunoSEQ multiplex PCR, yet TCRdb's version contains in-frame clones alone and is incomplete. The data contain over 1.4 million clones, roughly 96% of them singletons. Every contributor of samples was a Caucasian grown-up residing in Nashville, Tennessee. The length of the CDR3 is 14 residues. V was pared by 0 bases and J by 2 bases, with 7 bases between. The germline V gene encodes CDR1 SGDLS and CDR2 YYNGEE. Regarding the study as a whole: Among a handful of donors, approximately 5.4% of naive CD4 clonotypes were found in common.

What was sequenced was naive CD4+ T cells sorted from blood. The subset was: CD45RA+ positively selected. This sequence originates from a man aged 25 to 45 in good health. The chain couples TRBV9 to TRBJ2-3; D unresolved. CDR3 DNA sequence: TGTGCCAGCAGCGTAGAGGCTCTCACAGATACGCAGTATTTT. It encodes CASSVEALTDTQYF.